Presented here are 21 T cell receptor beta chains from one specimen sequenced in a study of CXCR3-negative and CXCR3-positive naive CD8 T cells. Libraries were UMI-labeled 5' RACE TRB cDNA. TCRdb re-called the 5' RACE reads; every CDR3 protein appears as one record, without DNA. The sample includes 45,000 to 65,000 distinct CDR3 sequences. The specimen sequenced was memory CD8+ T cells from blood. The receptors shown here come from a human donor in good health. Some clones in this sample may be carry-over from other donors' samples.

This chain joins TRBV19 and TRBJ2-7; TCRdb reports TRBD1, a call that lacks DNA to check it against. This CDR3 has 14 amino acids. Germline V gives CDR1 LNHDA, CDR2 SQIVND (reference sequence). CDR3 residues: CASAPFGETYEQYF. Full variable domain (remainder filled in from reference TRBV19 and TRBJ2-7): DGGITQSPKYLFRKEGQNVTLSCEQNLNHDAMYWYRQDPGQGLRLIYYSQIVNDFQKGDIAEGYSVSREKKESFPLTVTSAQKNPTAFYLCASAPFGETYEQYFGPGTRLTVT.

The chain uses TRBV29-1 and TRBJ2-3; TCRdb selects TRBD2, and the lack of DNA leaves this call unchecked. This CDR3 has 14 residues. CDR1 and CDR2 from the germline V gene are SQVTM and ANQGSEA. The CDR3 region is CSVEVAGGSNTQYF.

This chain links TRBV29-1 with TRBJ2-7; the D gene TCRdb calls, TRBD2, cannot be checked with no DNA. The CDR3 is 13 amino acids. The germline V gene has CDR1 SQVTM and CDR2 ANQGSEA. The CDR3 sequence: CSVDSGGDYEQYF.

This chain joins TRBV28 and TRBJ2-7. The CDR3 has 14 residues. Germline lookup yields CDR1 MDHEN and CDR2 SYDVKM. CDR3 sequence reads: CASSLRRGAYEQYF.

The chain is built from TRBV13 and TRBJ2-1; the D call from TCRdb, TRBD1, cannot be confirmed without DNA. Per germline, CDR1 PRHDT and CDR2 FYEKMQ (reference sequence). CDR3 length: 14 residues. This chain's CDR3 is CASSLGQESNEQFF.

This CDR3 is CSASGSTEAFF. The chain recombines TRBV29-1 with TRBJ1-1. Germline CDR1 is SQVTM and CDR2 is ANQGSEA. This CDR3 comprises 11 residues.

This chain connects TRBV19 to TRBJ2-5; TCRdb returns TRBD1, unconfirmable since there is no DNA. Germline V CDR1 and CDR2: LNHDA, SQIVND (reference sequence). The CDR3 spans 13 residues. The CDR3 loop is CASSIGQGETQYF.

The V call is TRBV5-1, the J call TRBJ2-1. Germline values: CDR1 SGHRS, CDR2 YFSETQ. The length of the CDR3 is 14 residues. The CDR3 is CASSLEAVHNEQFF.

The V call is TRBV29-1, the J call TRBJ2-7; as DNA is missing, the TRBD2 call by TCRdb cannot be tested. Germline-derived CDR1 and CDR2 are SQVTM and ANQGSEA. The CDR3 extends over 14 amino acids. The chain's CDR3 is CSVLDSGGAHEQYF.

The rearrangement links TRBV9 to TRBJ1-2; without DNA, the TCRdb call of TRBD1 cannot be checked. Germline assignment: CDR1 SGDLS and CDR2 YYNGEE. The CDR3 has 13 amino acids. CDR3 protein: CASSQSGERGYTF.

The rearrangement links TRBV6-2 or TRBV6-3 to TRBJ1-6; no DNA is available, so the TRBD1 call from TCRdb remains unchecked. The CDR3 sequence is 15 residues long. CDR1 is MNHEY, CDR2 SVGEGT, per germline. CDR3 sequence reads: CASTAGEGAASPLHF.

CDR3 loop: CASSPIGLAGVF. The chain is built from TRBV7-9 and TRBJ2-7; the TRBD2 assignment by TCRdb is unverifiable without DNA. CDR3 length equals 12 residues. Germline CDR1 reads SEHNR; CDR2 reads FQNEAQ (reference sequence).

The V and J genes are TRBV12-3 or TRBV12-4 and TRBJ1-2. The CDR3 totals 12 residues. The CDR3 loop reads CASGDSGGGYTF.

The chain combines TRBV7-9 with TRBJ2-7; the D call of TRBD2 rests on TCRdb alone, since no DNA is present to check it. The germline gives CDR1 SEHNR, CDR2 FQNEAQ (reference sequence). This CDR3 contains 15 residues. CDR3: CASSVTSGLSYEQYF.

The chain recombines TRBV29-1 with TRBJ2-3; TCRdb gives TRBD1 as the D gene, but with no DNA this cannot be confirmed. CDR3 length: 16 residues. The V gene's germline CDR1 is SQVTM and CDR2 ANQGSEA. Here the CDR3 reads CSVEDPRTVNTDTQYF.

V is TRBV21-1 and J is TRBJ1-5; the TCRdb D gene call, TRBD1, has no DNA to confirm it. TRBV21-1 is assigned pseudogene status. This CDR3 region has 17 residues. This chain's CDR3 is CASSKTGGGQSNQPQHF.

The chain joins TRBV7-9 to TRBJ2-1; TCRdb's D gene call, TRBD1, goes unchecked for lack of DNA. Germline V gene data show CDR1 as SEHNR and CDR2 as FQNEAQ (reference sequence). CDR3 length: 13 residues. The CDR3: CASSLMGRDEQFF.

The chain carries TRBV20-1 and TRBJ2-2. Germline CDR1 reads DFQATT; CDR2 reads SNEGSKA (reference sequence). This CDR3 has 14 residues. CDR3 in amino acids: CSAREDRDTGELFF.

The chain carries TRBV4-3 and TRBJ2-7; TCRdb names TRBD2, which stays unverified in the absence of DNA. The CDR3 sequence is 15 residues long. CDR1 is LGHNA, CDR2 YSLEER, per germline. The CDR3 loop reads CASSQDGGAQYEQYF.

The CDR3: CASDRASYEQYF. The gene calls are TRBV21-1 and TRBJ2-7; TCRdb returns TRBD1, unconfirmable since there is no DNA. TRBV21-1 is a pseudogene segment. The CDR3 sequence is 12 residues long.

The chain has TRBV7-6 and TRBJ2-5; TCRdb's D call, TRBD1, is unchecked because there is no DNA. From germline, CDR1 is SGHVS and CDR2 FNYEAQ. The CDR3 extends over 14 amino acids. The CDR3 protein is CASSFRGLQETQYF.